These 3 T cell receptor beta chains were all obtained from the same sample, sequenced in a study of CD8 T cells in Susac syndrome. After extraction with the RNeasy kit, roughly 0.45 to 1 ug of the RNA was reverse transcribed using random hexamers. A single record per CDR3 protein comes from TCRdb applying MiXCR to the immunoSEQ multiplex PCR reads. The sample records 150,000 to 200,000 distinct CDR3 sequences, approximately 95% being singletons. Source material: CD8+ T cells from PBMCs. These receptors all stem from a human donor with multiple sclerosis.

V usage is TRBV20-1 and J usage is TRBJ2-3, with D possibly TRBD1 on 5 matching bases. V was clipped by 1 base and J by 2 bases, with 16 bases between them. CDR1 and CDR2 from the germline V gene are DFQATT and SNEGSKA (reference sequence). The CDR3 has 16 residues. The CDR3 DNA reads as TGCAGTGCTAGAGGTTGGGCGGACATTTCCACAGATACGCAGTATTTT. Protein product: CSARGWADISTDTQYF.

This sequence joins TRBV6-1 and TRBJ2-7, with D perhaps TRBD2 (5 bases). CDR1 and CDR2 from the germline V gene are MNHNS and SASEGT. The V end lost 3 bases, the J end lost 6 bases, and 12 bases lay between the germline ends. This CDR3 is 13 amino acids long. Here the CDR3 reads CASSDGMLGEQYF. The CDR3 DNA sequence: TGTGCCAGCAGTGACGGGATGTTGGGCGAGCAGTACTTC.

V gene TRBV7-9 combines with J gene TRBJ2-2; D call uncertain. Germline CDR1 is SEHNR and CDR2 is FQNEAQ (reference sequence). This CDR3 is 14 amino acids long. Deletions cut 10 bases from V and 2 bases from J, with 14 bases between. Written as DNA, the CDR3 is TGTGCCACCAAGAGCCTTCCTAACACCGGGGAGCTGTTTTTT. It is translated as CATKSLPNTGELFF.